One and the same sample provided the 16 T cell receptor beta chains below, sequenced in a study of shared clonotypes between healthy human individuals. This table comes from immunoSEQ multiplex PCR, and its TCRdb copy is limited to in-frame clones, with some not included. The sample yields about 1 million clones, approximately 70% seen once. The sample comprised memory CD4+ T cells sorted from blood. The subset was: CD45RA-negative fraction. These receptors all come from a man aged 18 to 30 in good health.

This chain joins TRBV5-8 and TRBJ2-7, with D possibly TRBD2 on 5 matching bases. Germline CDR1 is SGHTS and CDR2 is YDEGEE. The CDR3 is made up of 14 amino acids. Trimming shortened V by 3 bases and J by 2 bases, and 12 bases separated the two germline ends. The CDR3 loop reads CASSSRGPPYEQYF. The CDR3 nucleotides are TGTGCCAGCAGCTCCCGGGGTCCACCCTACGAGCAGTACTTC.

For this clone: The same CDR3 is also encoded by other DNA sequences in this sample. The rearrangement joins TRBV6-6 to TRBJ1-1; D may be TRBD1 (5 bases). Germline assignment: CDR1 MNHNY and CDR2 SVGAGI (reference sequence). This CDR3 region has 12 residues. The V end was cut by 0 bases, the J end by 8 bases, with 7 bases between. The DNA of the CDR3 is TGTGCCAGCAGTTACTCGAGACAGGAAGCTTTCTTT. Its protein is CASSYSRQEAFF.

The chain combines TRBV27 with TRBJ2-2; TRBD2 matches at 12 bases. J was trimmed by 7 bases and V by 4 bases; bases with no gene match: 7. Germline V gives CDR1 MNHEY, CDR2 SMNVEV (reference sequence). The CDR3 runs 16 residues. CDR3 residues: CASSSSTSGRNGELFF. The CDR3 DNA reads TGTGCCAGCAGTTCCTCGACTAGCGGGAGAAACGGGGAGCTGTTTTTT.

The CDR3 DNA reads as TGTGCCAGTAGTATAGGAGAAGGGACATACACCTTC. Translating gives CASSIGEGTYTF. The gene calls are TRBV19 and TRBJ1-2, with D tentatively TRBD1 (6 bases). The germline gives CDR1 LNHDA, CDR2 SQIVND (reference sequence). Between the trimmed V and J ends, which lost 1 base and 11 bases, there was a span of 11 bases. This CDR3 comprises 12 residues.

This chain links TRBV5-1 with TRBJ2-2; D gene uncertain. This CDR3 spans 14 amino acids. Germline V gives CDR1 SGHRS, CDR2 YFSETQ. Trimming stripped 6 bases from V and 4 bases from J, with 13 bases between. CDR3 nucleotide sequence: TGCGCCAGCATGGCAGGTCAGAGCACCGGGGAGCTGTTTTTT. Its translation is CASMAGQSTGELFF. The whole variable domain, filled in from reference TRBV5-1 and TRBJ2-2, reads KAGVTQTPRYLIKTRGQQVTLSCSPISGHRSVSWYQQTPGQGLQFLFEYFSETQRNKGNFPGRFSGRQFSNSRSEMNVSTLELGDSALYLCASMAGQSTGELFFGEGSRLTVL.

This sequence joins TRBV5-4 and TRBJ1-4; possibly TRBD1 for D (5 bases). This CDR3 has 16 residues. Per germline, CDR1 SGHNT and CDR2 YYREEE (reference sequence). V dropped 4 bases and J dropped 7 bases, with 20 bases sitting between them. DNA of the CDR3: TGTGCCAGCAGCACCGGGACCGACCATTCGGGTGAAAAACTGTTTTTT. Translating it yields CASSTGTDHSGEKLFF. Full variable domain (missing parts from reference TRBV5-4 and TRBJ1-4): ETGVTQSPTHLIKTRGQQVTLRCSSQSGHNTVSWYQQALGQGPQFIFQYYREEENGRGNFPPRFSGLQFPNYSSELNVNALELDDSALYLCASSTGTDHSGEKLFFGSGTQLSVL.

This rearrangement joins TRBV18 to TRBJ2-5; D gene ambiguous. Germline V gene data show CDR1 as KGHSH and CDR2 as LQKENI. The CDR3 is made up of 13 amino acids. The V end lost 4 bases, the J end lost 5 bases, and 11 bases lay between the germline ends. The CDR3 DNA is TGTGCCAGCTCACGAGGTAGTGGCGAGACCCAGTACTTC. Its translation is CASSRGSGETQYF.

The CDR3 sequence is CASSPRESGEQYF. CDR3 coding DNA: TGTGCCAGCTCACCGAGGGAATCGGGCGAGCAGTACTTC. The V gene is TRBV18, the J gene TRBJ2-7; a weak D match, TRBD2 (5 bases). Germline CDR1 is KGHSH and CDR2 is LQKENI. There are 13 residues in the CDR3. The V end lost 3 bases, the J end lost 6 bases, and 12 bases lay between the germline ends.

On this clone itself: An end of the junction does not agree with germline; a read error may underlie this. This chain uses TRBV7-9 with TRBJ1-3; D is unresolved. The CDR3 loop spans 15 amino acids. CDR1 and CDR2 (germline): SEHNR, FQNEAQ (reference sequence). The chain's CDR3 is CASSRDIRTGSTIYF. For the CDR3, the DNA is TGTGCCAGCAGCCGCGATATCCGGACGGGAAGCACCATATATTTT.

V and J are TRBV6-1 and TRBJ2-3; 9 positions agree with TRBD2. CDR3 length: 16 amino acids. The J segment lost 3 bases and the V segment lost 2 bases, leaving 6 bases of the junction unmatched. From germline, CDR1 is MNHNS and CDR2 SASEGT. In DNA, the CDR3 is TGTGCCAGCAGTGAAAGGTGGCTAGCGGGAACAGATACGCAGTATTTT. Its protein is CASSERWLAGTDTQYF.

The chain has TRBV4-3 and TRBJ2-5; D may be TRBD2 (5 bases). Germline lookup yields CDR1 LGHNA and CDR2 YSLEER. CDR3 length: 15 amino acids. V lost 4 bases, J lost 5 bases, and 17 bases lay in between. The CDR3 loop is CASSPSGSEVETQYF. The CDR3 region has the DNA TGCGCCAGCAGCCCATCGGGGTCTGAGGTGGAGACCCAGTACTTC.

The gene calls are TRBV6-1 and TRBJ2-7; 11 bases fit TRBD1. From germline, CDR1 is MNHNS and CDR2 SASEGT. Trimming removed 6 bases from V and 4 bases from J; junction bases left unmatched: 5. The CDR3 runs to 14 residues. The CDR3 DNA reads TGTGCCAGCAGGGACAGGGGGCGCGTGTACGAGCAGTACTTC. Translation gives CASRDRGRVYEQYF.

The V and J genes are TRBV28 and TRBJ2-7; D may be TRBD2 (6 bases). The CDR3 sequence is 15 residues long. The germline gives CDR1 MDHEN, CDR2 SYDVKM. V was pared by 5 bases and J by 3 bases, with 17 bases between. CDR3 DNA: TGTGCCAGCAGTCGTCGATCTAGCGCCTACTACGAGCAGTACTTC. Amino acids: CASSRRSSAYYEQYF.

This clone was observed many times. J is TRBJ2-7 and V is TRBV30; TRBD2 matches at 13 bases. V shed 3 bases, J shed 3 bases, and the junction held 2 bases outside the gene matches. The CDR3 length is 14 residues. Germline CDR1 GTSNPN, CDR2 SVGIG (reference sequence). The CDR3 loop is CAWRGLAGNYEQYF. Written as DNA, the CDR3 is TGTGCCTGGAGGGGACTAGCGGGAAACTACGAGCAGTACTTC.

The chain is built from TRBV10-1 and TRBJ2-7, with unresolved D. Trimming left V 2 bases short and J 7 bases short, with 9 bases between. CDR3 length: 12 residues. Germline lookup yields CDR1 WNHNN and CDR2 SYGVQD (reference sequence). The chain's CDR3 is CASSENGREQYF. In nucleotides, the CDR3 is TGCGCCAGCAGTGAGAACGGTCGGGAGCAGTACTTC.

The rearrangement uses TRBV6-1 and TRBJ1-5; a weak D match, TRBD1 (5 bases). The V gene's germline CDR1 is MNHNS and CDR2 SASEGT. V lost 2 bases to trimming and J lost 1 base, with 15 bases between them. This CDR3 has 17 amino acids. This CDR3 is CASSETGRGDSNQPQHF. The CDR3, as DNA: TGTGCCAGCAGTGAAACCGGGAGAGGGGACAGCAATCAGCCCCAGCATTTT.